This entry features one T cell receptor beta chain sequence. This specimen comes from a study of blood T cells in healthy people across ages. In the study overall: Per two T cells, template switching captured roughly one barcoded beta molecule.

A second PCR of 7 to 11 cycles used a sample-barcoded 5' primer and a J-beta primer mix. Each cDNA molecule, via a template-switch adaptor with 12 random nucleotides, was tagged. TCRdb reprocessed the 5' RACE reads with MiXCR, giving one entry per CDR3 protein. The sample has around 1,500,000 distinct CDR3 sequences, approximately 42% seen once; the top ten hold 7.9%. Isolation recovered at least 6.5 million PBMCs from every sample. The CDR3 sequence is 15 residues long. V was trimmed by 3 bases and J by 4 bases, leaving 14 bases between them. Germline CDR1 reads MDHEN; CDR2 reads SYDVKM. Sequenced input: blood. The sequence was obtained from a woman aged 18-29 years in good health. This chain connects TRBV28 to TRBJ2-3, with TRBD1 as a possible D gene (5 bases). CDR3 loop: CASSLGQGSADTQYF. In nucleotides, the CDR3 is TGTGCCAGCAGTTTGGGGCAGGGAAGCGCAGATACGCAGTATTTT.